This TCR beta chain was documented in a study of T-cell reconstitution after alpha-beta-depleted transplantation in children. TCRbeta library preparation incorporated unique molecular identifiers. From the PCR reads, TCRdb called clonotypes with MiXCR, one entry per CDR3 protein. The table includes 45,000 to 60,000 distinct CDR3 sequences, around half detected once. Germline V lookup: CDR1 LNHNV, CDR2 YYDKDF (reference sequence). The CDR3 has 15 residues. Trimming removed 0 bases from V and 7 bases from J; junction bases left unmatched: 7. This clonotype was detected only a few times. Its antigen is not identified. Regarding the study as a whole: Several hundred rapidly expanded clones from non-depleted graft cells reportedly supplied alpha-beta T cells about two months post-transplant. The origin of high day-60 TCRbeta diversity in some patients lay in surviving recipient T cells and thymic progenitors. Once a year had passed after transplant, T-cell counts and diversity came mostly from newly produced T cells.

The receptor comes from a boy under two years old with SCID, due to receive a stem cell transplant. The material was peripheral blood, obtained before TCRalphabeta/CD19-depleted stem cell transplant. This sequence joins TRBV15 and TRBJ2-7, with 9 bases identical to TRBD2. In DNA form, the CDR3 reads TGTGCCACCAGCAGAGATTTGGGACTAGCTTGGGAGCAGTACTTC. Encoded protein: CATSRDLGLAWEQYF.